Presented here are 30 T cell receptor beta chains from one specimen sequenced in a study of blood T cell repertoires in COVID-19. TCRdb's copy holds only in-frame clones and misses some; the assay was immunoSEQ multiplex PCR. Of some 330,000 clones listed, less than 90% are singletons. The sequencing sample was made of PBMCs or T cells enriched from blood (not recorded which). The receptors were gathered from a woman between 50 and 59 years old who had recovered from COVID-19.

The chain couples TRBV7-2 to TRBJ2-3, with 13 bases aligning to TRBD2. The ends lost 6 bases at V and 5 bases at J; junction bases unmatched: 8. Germline V gene data show CDR1 as SGHTA and CDR2 as FQGNSA. The CDR3 loop spans 16 amino acids. The CDR3 coding sequence is TGTGCCAGCAGTACCAGGACTAGCGGGAGACTAGATACGCAGTATTTT. Amino acid sequence: CASSTRTSGRLDTQYF.

This chain links TRBV3-1 (or the pseudogene TRBV3-2) with TRBJ1-5; possibly TRBD1 for D (5 bases). The CDR3 runs 15 residues. The germline V and J ends were trimmed by 0 bases and 4 bases, with 10 bases remaining between them. Germline values: CDR1 LGHDT, CDR2 YNNKEL (reference sequence). The CDR3 nucleotides read TGTGCCAGCAGCCAAGATTCGGCAGGGAATCAGCCCCAGCATTTT. This sequence encodes CASSQDSAGNQPQHF.

This chain joins TRBV3-1 (or the pseudogene TRBV3-2) and TRBJ2-3, with 8 bases fitting TRBD2. CDR3 length: 15 amino acids. Germline-derived CDR1 and CDR2 are LGHDT and YNNKEL (reference sequence). V trimming: 1 base; J trimming: 4 bases; junction bases outside the gene matches: 4. Written as DNA, the CDR3 is TGTGCCAGCAGCCAAGGGCTAGCGGGCTCAGATACGCAGTATTTT. Amino acids: CASSQGLAGSDTQYF.

This clone was seen only a few times. The chain joins TRBV7-2 to TRBJ1-2; TRBD1 aligns across 10 bases. The CDR3 has 16 amino acids. Looked up from germline, CDR1 is SGHTA and CDR2 is FQGNSA. J lost 4 bases, V lost 1 base, and 6 bases had no gene match. The CDR3 region is CASSLGSGTGVYGYTF. In DNA form, the CDR3 reads TGTGCCAGCAGCTTAGGATCCGGGACAGGGGTCTATGGCTACACCTTC.

The chain is built from TRBV5-4 and TRBJ1-3; 7 nucleotides agree with TRBD1. The germline gives CDR1 SGHNT, CDR2 YYREEE (reference sequence). Losses at the gene ends were 4 bases for V and 0 bases for J; bases not matched to a gene: 10. The CDR3 contains 17 residues. The chain's CDR3 is CASSRTQGRYSGNTIYF. The CDR3 region has the DNA TGTGCCAGCAGCAGAACACAGGGGCGTTACTCTGGAAACACCATATATTTT.

The V and J genes are TRBV5-1 and TRBJ2-7; 8 bases fit TRBD2. The CDR3 has 14 residues. J was trimmed by 9 bases and V by 6 bases; bases with no gene match: 14. Germline lookup yields CDR1 SGHRS and CDR2 YFSETQ. The CDR3 region is CASTLSGSGTVQYF. The CDR3 region has the DNA TGCGCCAGCACATTAAGCGGGAGCGGCACTGTGCAGTACTTC. The whole variable domain, remainder taken from reference TRBV5-1 and TRBJ2-7, is KAGVTQTPRYLIKTRGQQVTLSCSPISGHRSVSWYQQTPGQGLQFLFEYFSETQRNKGNFPGRFSGRQFSNSRSEMNVSTLELGDSALYLCASTLSGSGTVQYFGPGTRLTVT.

V usage is TRBV4-1 and J usage is TRBJ1-2; maybe TRBD1 (6 bases). Germline loops: CDR1 MGHRA, CDR2 YSYEKL. The CDR3 runs 15 residues. Trimming pared 2 bases from V and 4 bases from J, leaving 14 bases between. This CDR3 reads CASSQKQGDAYGYTF. The CDR3 region has the DNA TGCGCCAGCAGCCAAAAACAGGGTGATGCCTATGGCTACACCTTC.

The CDR3 protein is CASSARTSGRSTGELFF. The CDR3 region has the DNA TGTGCCAGCAGCGCGAGGACTAGCGGGAGAAGTACCGGGGAGCTGTTTTTT. This rearrangement joins TRBV7-8 to TRBJ2-2, with 13 bases matching TRBD2. J lost 5 bases, V lost 5 bases, and 8 bases had no gene match. Germline V gene data show CDR1 as SGHVS and CDR2 as FQNEAQ. The CDR3 extends over 17 amino acids.

The chain links TRBV14 to TRBJ1-1; D is ambiguous. V lost 2 bases and J lost 7, with 8 bases in between. This CDR3 is 12 amino acids long. The germline CDR1 and CDR2 sequences are SGHDN and FVKESK. CDR3 DNA sequence: TGTGCCAGCAGCCAATCGGTTGGTGAAGCTTTCTTT. The encoded protein is CASSQSVGEAFF.

The J gene is TRBJ2-7, the V gene TRBV5-4, with TRBD1 identical over 11 bases. Germline CDR1 is SGHNT and CDR2 is YYREEE (reference sequence). The CDR3 has 13 amino acids. After removal of 5 bases from V and 5 bases from J, the junction contained 3 bases not matched to a gene. Here the CDR3 reads CASSSDRGHEQYF. The DNA of the CDR3 is TGTGCCAGCAGTTCGGACAGGGGGCACGAGCAGTACTTC.

A word on this clone: Other DNA variants within this sample encode the same CDR3. The rearrangement joins TRBV7-2 to TRBJ2-3; D is perhaps TRBD1 (5 bases). Germline V lookup: CDR1 SGHTA, CDR2 FQGNSA. Trimming removed 1 base from V and 0 bases from J, with 8 bases in between. The CDR3 length is 15 residues. CDR3 residues: CASSLEGVSTDTQYF. The CDR3 DNA follows: TGTGCCAGCAGCTTAGAAGGGGTGAGCACAGATACGCAGTATTTT.

The chain recombines TRBV2 with TRBJ1-5; no firm D call. The V gene's germline CDR1 is SNHLY and CDR2 FYNNEI. This CDR3 has 14 residues. V was trimmed by 6 bases and J by 5 bases, leaving 14 bases between them. CDR3 DNA: TGTGCCAGCAGAGCGGACGCGAACTATCAGCCCCAGCATTTT. As protein: CASRADANYQPQHF. Variable domain in full (rest from reference TRBV2 and TRBJ1-5): EPEVTQTPSHQVTQMGQEVILRCVPISNHLYFYWYRQILGQKVEFLVSFYNNEISEKSEIFDDQFSVERPDGSNFTLKIRSTKLEDSAMYFCASRADANYQPQHFGDGTRLSIL.

This clone was counted only a few times. The chain combines TRBV30 with TRBJ1-3; 7 bases fit TRBD1. J gave up 5 bases and V 5 bases, and 6 bases lay outside the gene matches. Germline-derived CDR1 and CDR2 are GTSNPN and SVGIG (reference sequence). The CDR3 contains 13 residues. The CDR3 sequence: CAWLQGMRNTIYF. DNA for the CDR3: TGTGCCTGGCTACAGGGGATGCGAAACACCATATATTTT.

This clone appeared once. This chain uses TRBV4-3 with TRBJ2-1, with D possibly TRBD1 on 5 matching bases. The germline V gene has CDR1 LGHNA and CDR2 YSLEER. V was clipped by 0 bases and J by 6 bases, with 9 bases between them. The CDR3 contains 14 residues. The CDR3 region has the DNA TGCGCCAGCAGCCAAGACAGGGCGGCCAATGAGCAGTTCTTC. This translates into CASSQDRAANEQFF.

J is TRBJ1-1 and V is TRBV7-6, with 9 nucleotides matching TRBD1. V dropped 5 bases and J dropped 2; count of bases not matched to a gene: 9. The CDR3 has 16 amino acids. Germline CDR1 is SGHVS and CDR2 is FNYEAQ. The CDR3 spells CASSPGTGNTNTEAFF. Written as DNA, the CDR3 is TGTGCCAGCAGCCCCGGGACAGGGAATACTAACACTGAAGCTTTCTTT.

The chain is built from TRBV25-1 and TRBJ2-1, with 7 nucleotides matching TRBD1. The CDR3 is 16 residues long. Germline CDR1 MGHDK, CDR2 SYGVNS. V shed 3 bases and J 3 bases; nucleotides not matched to a gene: 8. CDR3 residues: CASSDETGQNYNEQFF. CDR3 coding DNA: TGTGCCAGCAGTGATGAGACAGGGCAAAACTACAATGAGCAGTTCTTC.

This clone was counted between two and nine times. The rearrangement uses TRBV12-3 or TRBV12-4 and TRBJ2-3; unclear D gene. The CDR3 consists of 12 residues. The V end lost 6 bases, the J end lost 2 bases, and 6 bases lay between the germline ends. CDR3 DNA sequence: TGTGCCAGCAGCCAACTCACAGATACGCAGTATTTT. It encodes CASSQLTDTQYF.

V gene TRBV3-1 (or the pseudogene TRBV3-2) combines with J gene TRBJ1-1; 9 bases fit TRBD1. The CDR3 contains 13 residues. After removal of 11 bases from V and 6 bases from J, the junction contained 10 bases not matched to a gene. The germline V gene has CDR1 LGHDT and CDR2 YNNKEL (reference sequence). CDR3 DNA: TGTGCCGGCGTCAGGACAGGGGTATCTGAAGCTTTCTTT. It encodes CAGVRTGVSEAFF.

The chain joins TRBV6-5 to TRBJ1-4; 8 bases fit TRBD1. In germline, CDR1 is MNHEY, CDR2 SVGAGI. The CDR3 has 15 amino acids. After removal of 0 bases from V and 7 bases from J, the junction contained 4 bases not matched to a gene. The CDR3: CASSYSPGGGEKLFF. The CDR3 nucleotides read TGTGCCAGCAGTTACTCCCCAGGGGGCGGTGAAAAACTGTTTTTT.

This clone was picked up one time. The chain has TRBV11-3 and TRBJ2-1, with 8 bases that match TRBD2. The trim removed 5 bases at V and 0 bases at J, leaving 9 bases unmatched. CDR3 size: 17 residues. Germline-derived CDR1 and CDR2 are SGHNT and YENEEA. CDR3 in amino acids: CASSRRSGGNSYNEQFF. CDR3 DNA: TGTGCCAGCAGCCGACGGAGCGGGGGTAACTCCTACAATGAGCAGTTCTTC.

The J gene is TRBJ1-1, the V gene TRBV5-1; 7 bases agree with TRBD1. V gave up 0 bases and J gave up 7 bases; unmatched junction bases: 6. Germline V gives CDR1 SGHRS, CDR2 YFSETQ. The CDR3 extends over 14 amino acids. The CDR3 sequence: CASSLEGARGEAFF. In DNA form, the CDR3 reads TGCGCCAGCAGCTTGGAGGGGGCCAGGGGTGAAGCTTTCTTT.

The rearrangement uses TRBV7-2 and TRBJ1-5, with 7 bases identical to TRBD1. CDR1 SGHTA and CDR2 FQGNSA come from the germline V gene. The CDR3 contains 16 residues. Germline trimming cut 2 bases from V and 1 base from J; bases unmatched to any gene: 5. Here the CDR3 reads CASSLRARGSNQPQHF. For the CDR3, the DNA is TGTGCCAGCAGCTTACGGGCCAGGGGGAGCAATCAGCCCCAGCATTTT.

The rearrangement joins TRBV30 to TRBJ2-3; the D is unclear. Trimming removed 4 bases from V and 0 bases from J, with 8 bases in between. Germline CDR1 reads GTSNPN; CDR2 reads SVGIG (reference sequence). The CDR3 spans 13 residues. CDR3 in amino acids: CAWTETSTDTQYF. DNA of the CDR3: TGTGCCTGGACGGAGACTAGCACAGATACGCAGTATTTT.

The chain recombines TRBV9 with TRBJ2-7; D might be TRBD1 (6 bases). The CDR3 runs to 16 residues. From germline, CDR1 is SGDLS and CDR2 YYNGEE. V was cut by 0 bases and J by 3 bases, with 16 bases left in between. The DNA of the CDR3 is TGTGCCAGCAGCGTAGGGGCTTCGACAGGATACTACGAGCAGTACTTC. Its protein product is CASSVGASTGYYEQYF.

The chain uses TRBV29-1 and TRBJ2-4; D perhaps matches TRBD1 (5 bases). Trimming took 6 bases from V and 0 from J, leaving 15 bases between them. The CDR3 extends over 15 amino acids. Germline CDR1 is SQVTM and CDR2 is ANQGSEA. CDR3 coding DNA: TGCAGCGTGGCCCCCTGGGGCTCAGCCAAAAACATTCAGTACTTC. Translating it yields CSVAPWGSAKNIQYF.

The V gene is TRBV15, the J gene TRBJ1-4; D not certain. The length of the CDR3 is 14 residues. Germline values: CDR1 LNHNV, CDR2 YYDKDF (reference sequence). Trimming left V 0 bases short and J 5 bases short, with 7 bases between. CDR3 protein: CATSRESRNEKLFF. The CDR3 DNA reads as TGTGCCACCAGCAGAGAGTCTAGGAATGAAAAACTGTTTTTT.

The chain is built from TRBV5-4 and TRBJ1-4, with 8 bases matching TRBD1. The germline CDR1 and CDR2 sequences are SGHNT and YYREEE (reference sequence). The CDR3 extends over 15 amino acids. V lost 5 bases, J lost 4 bases, and 7 bases stayed unmatched. CDR3 region: CASSSTRGLNEKLFF. The CDR3, as DNA: TGTGCCAGCAGTTCGACCAGGGGGCTTAATGAAAAACTGTTTTTT.

A few counts support this clone. CDR3 DNA: TGCGCCAGCAGTCTAGGAACTAGCGGGGACCTGGCGCCCGGGGAGCTGTTTTTT. Encoded protein: CASSLGTSGDLAPGELFF. The rearrangement joins TRBV5-1 to TRBJ2-2, with TRBD2 matching over 10 bases. V lost 5 bases and J lost 6; bases outside the gene matches: 16. The CDR3 runs to 18 residues. Germline-derived CDR1 and CDR2 are SGHRS and YFSETQ. Full variable domain (missing parts from reference TRBV5-1 and TRBJ2-2): KAGVTQTPRYLIKTRGQQVTLSCSPISGHRSVSWYQQTPGQGLQFLFEYFSETQRNKGNFPGRFSGRQFSNSRSEMNVSTLELGDSALYLCASSLGTSGDLAPGELFFGEGSRLTVL.

This chain uses TRBV19 with TRBJ1-2; tentatively, D is TRBD1 (5 bases). The CDR3 extends over 13 amino acids. V was cut by 2 bases and J by 2 bases, with 6 bases left in between. CDR1 is LNHDA, CDR2 SQIVND, per germline (reference sequence). The CDR3 protein is CASSIRQNYGYTF. Written as DNA, the CDR3 is TGTGCCAGTAGTATAAGACAGAACTATGGCTACACCTTC.

The rearrangement joins TRBV5-8 to TRBJ1-1, with no clear D. Between the trimmed V and J ends, which lost 6 bases and 6 bases, there was a span of 15 bases. This CDR3 has 13 residues. Germline V gives CDR1 SGHTS, CDR2 YDEGEE. The CDR3 here is CASTEKTPPEAFF. In nucleotides, the CDR3 is TGTGCCAGCACCGAAAAAACACCGCCTGAAGCTTTCTTT.